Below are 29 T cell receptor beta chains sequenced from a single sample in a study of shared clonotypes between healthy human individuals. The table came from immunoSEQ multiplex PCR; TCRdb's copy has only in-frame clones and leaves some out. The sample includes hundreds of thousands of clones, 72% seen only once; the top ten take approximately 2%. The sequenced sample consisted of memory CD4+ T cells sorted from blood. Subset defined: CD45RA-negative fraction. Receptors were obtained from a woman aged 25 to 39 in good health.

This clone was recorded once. The CDR3 spells CASSFGQGDTEAFF. The CDR3 region has the DNA TGTGCCAGCAGCTTTGGACAGGGTGATACTGAAGCTTTCTTT. The chain couples TRBV5-6 to TRBJ1-1; TRBD1 matches at 8 bases. V shed 2 bases, J shed 5 bases, and the junction held 5 bases outside the gene matches. CDR1 is SGHDT and CDR2 is YYEEEE in the germline V gene. This CDR3 contains 14 residues.

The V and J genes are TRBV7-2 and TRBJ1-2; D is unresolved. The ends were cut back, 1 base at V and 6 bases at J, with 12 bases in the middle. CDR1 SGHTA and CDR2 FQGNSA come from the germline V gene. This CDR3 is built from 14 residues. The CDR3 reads CASSLDPGTDGYTF. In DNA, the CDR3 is TGTGCCAGCAGCTTAGATCCAGGAACCGATGGCTACACCTTC.

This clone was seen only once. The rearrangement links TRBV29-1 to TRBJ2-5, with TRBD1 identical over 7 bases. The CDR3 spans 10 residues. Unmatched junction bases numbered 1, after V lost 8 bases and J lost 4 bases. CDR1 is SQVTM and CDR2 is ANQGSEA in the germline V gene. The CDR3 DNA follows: TGCAGCAGGGGGCTAGAGACCCAGTACTTC. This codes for CSRGLETQYF.

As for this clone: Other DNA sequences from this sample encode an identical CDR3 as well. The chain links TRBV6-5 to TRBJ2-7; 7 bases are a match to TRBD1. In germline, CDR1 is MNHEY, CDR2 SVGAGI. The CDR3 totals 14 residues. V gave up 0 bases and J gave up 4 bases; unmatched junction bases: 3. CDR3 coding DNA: TGTGCCAGCAGTTACTCTGGGACAGATTACGAGCAGTACTTC. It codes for CASSYSGTDYEQYF.

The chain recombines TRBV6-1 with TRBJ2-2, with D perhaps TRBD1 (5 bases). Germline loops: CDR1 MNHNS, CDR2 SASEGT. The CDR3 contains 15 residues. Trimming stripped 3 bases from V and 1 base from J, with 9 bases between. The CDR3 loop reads CASSEDIRNTGELFF. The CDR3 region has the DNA TGTGCCAGCAGTGAGGACATCCGGAACACCGGGGAGCTGTTTTTT.

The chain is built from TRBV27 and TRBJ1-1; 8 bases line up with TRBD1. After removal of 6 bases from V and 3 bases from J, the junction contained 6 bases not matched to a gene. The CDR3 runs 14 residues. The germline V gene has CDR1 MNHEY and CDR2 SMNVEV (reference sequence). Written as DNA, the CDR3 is TGTGCCAGCAGGCTGACAGGGGCTGACACTGAAGCTTTCTTT. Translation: CASRLTGADTEAFF.

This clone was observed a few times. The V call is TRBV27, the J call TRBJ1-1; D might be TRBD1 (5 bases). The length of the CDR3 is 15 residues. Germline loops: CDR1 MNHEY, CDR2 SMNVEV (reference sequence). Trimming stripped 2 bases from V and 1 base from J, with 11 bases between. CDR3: CASSLGTGPNTEAFF. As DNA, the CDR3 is TGTGCCAGCAGTTTAGGCACAGGTCCGAACACTGAAGCTTTCTTT.

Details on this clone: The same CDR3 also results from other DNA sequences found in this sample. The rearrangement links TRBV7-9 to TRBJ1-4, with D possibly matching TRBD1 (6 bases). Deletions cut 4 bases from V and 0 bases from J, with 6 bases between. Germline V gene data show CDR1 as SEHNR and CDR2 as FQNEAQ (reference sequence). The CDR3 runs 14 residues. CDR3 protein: CASSSGATNEKLFF. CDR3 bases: TGTGCCAGCAGCTCAGGGGCAACTAATGAAAAACTGTTTTTT. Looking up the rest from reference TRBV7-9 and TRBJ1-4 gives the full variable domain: DTGVSQNPRHKITKRGQNVTFRCDPISEHNRLYWYRQTLGQGPEFLTYFQNEAQLEKSRLLSDRFSAERPKGSFSTLEIQRTEQGDSAMYLCASSSGATNEKLFFGSGTQLSVL.

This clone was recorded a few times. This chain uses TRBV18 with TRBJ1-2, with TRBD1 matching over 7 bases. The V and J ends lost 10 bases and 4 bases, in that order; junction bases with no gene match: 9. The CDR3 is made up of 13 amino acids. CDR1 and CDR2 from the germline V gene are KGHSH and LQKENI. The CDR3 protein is CATSPGQIYGYTF. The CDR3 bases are TGTGCCACTTCCCCGGGACAGATCTATGGCTACACCTTC. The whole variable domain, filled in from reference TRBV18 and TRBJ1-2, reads NAGVMQNPRHLVRRRGQEARLRCSPMKGHSHVYWYRQLPEEGLKFMVYLQKENIIDESGMPKERFSAEFPKEGPSILRIQQVVRGDSAAYFCATSPGQIYGYTFGSGTRLTVV.

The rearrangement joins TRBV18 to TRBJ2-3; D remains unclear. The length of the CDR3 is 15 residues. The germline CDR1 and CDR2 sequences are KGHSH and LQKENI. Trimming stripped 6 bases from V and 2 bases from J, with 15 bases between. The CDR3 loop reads CASSLTDGSTDTQYF. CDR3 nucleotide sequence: TGTGCCAGCTCCCTTACGGACGGTTCCACAGATACGCAGTATTTT. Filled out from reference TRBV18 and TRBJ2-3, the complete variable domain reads NAGVMQNPRHLVRRRGQEARLRCSPMKGHSHVYWYRQLPEEGLKFMVYLQKENIIDESGMPKERFSAEFPKEGPSILRIQQVVRGDSAAYFCASSLTDGSTDTQYFGPGTRLTVL.

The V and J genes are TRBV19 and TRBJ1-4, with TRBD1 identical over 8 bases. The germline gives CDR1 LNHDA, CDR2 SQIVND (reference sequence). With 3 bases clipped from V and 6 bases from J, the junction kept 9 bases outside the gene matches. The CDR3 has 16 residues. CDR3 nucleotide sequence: TGTGCCAGTAGTATTCGGCGGACAGGGTTAGATGAAAAACTGTTTTTT. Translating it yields CASSIRRTGLDEKLFF.

CDR3 DNA sequence: TGTGCCAGCAGTGTGTATGAGACCCAGTACTTC. This codes for CASSVYETQYF. The chain joins TRBV2 to TRBJ2-5, with unresolved D. Germline CDR1 is SNHLY and CDR2 is FYNNEI. The V end was cut by 4 bases, the J end by 5 bases, with 5 bases between. The CDR3 consists of 11 residues.

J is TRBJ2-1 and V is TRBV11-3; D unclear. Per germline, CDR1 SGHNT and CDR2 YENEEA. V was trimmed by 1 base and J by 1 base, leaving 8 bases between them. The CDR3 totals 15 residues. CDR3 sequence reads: CASSLAHLSYNEQFF. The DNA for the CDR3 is TGTGCCAGCAGCTTAGCGCACTTATCCTACAATGAGCAGTTCTTC.

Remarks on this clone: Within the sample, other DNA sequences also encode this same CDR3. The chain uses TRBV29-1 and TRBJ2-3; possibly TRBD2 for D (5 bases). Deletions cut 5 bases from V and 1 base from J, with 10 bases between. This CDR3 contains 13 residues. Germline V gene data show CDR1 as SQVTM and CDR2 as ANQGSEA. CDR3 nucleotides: TGCAGCGTTCGCGCGCGGGGCACAGATACGCAGTATTTT. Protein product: CSVRARGTDTQYF.

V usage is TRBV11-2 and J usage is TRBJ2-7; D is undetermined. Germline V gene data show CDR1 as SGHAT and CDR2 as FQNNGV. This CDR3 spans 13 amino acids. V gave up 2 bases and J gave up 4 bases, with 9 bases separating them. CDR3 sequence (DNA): TGTGCCAGCAGCTTATACGGGTCTTACGAGCAGTACTTC. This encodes CASSLYGSYEQYF.

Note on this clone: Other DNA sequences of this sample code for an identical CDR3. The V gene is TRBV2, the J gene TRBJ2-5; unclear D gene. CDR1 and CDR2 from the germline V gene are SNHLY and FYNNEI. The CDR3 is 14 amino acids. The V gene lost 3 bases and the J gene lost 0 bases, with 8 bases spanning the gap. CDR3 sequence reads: CASSDREYQETQYF. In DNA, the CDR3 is TGTGCCAGCAGTGACCGAGAGTACCAAGAGACCCAGTACTTC.

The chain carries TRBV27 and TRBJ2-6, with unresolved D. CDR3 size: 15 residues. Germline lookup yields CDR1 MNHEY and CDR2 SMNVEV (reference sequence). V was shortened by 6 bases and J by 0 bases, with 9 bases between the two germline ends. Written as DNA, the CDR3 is TGTGCCAGCAGGATGATCGGCTCTGGGGCCAACGTCCTGACTTTC. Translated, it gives CASRMIGSGANVLTF.

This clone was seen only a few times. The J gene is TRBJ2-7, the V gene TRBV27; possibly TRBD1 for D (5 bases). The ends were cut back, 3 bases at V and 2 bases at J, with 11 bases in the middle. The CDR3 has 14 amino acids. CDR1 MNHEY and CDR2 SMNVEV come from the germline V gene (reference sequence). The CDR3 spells CASSFSTETYEQYF. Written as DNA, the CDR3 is TGTGCCAGCAGTTTCTCGACAGAGACCTACGAGCAGTACTTC.

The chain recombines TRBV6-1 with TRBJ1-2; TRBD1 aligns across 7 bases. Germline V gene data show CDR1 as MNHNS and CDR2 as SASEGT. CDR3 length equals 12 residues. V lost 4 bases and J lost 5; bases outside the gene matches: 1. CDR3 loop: CASSVRGYGYTF. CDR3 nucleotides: TGTGCCAGCAGTGTCAGGGGGTATGGCTACACCTTC.

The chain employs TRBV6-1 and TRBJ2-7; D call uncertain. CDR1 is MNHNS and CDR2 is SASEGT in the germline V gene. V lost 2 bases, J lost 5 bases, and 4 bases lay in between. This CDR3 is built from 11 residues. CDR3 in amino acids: CASSELNEQYF. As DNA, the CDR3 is TGTGCCAGCAGTGAACTGAACGAGCAGTACTTC.

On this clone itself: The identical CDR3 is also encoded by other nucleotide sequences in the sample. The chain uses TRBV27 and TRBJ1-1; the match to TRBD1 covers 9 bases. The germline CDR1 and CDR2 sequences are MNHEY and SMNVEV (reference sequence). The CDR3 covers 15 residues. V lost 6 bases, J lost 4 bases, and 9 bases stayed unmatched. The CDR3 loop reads CASRKTGGAGTEAFF. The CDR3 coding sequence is TGTGCCAGCAGAAAAACAGGGGGCGCGGGCACTGAAGCTTTCTTT.

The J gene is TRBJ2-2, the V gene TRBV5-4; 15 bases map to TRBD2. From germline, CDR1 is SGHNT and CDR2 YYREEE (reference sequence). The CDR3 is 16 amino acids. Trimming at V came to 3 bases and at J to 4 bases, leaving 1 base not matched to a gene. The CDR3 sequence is CASSWTSGRGTGELFF. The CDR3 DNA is TGTGCCAGCAGCTGGACTAGCGGGAGGGGCACCGGGGAGCTGTTTTTT.

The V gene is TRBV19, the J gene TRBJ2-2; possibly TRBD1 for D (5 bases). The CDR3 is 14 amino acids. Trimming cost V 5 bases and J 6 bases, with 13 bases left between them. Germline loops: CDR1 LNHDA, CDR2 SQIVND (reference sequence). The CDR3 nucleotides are TGTGCCAGTAGTGTTAGGTTAGGGGCCGGGGAGCTGTTTTTT. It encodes CASSVRLGAGELFF. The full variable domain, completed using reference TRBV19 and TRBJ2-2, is DGGITQSPKYLFRKEGQNVTLSCEQNLNHDAMYWYRQDPGQGLRLIYYSQIVNDFQKGDIAEGYSVSREKKESFPLTVTSAQKNPTAFYLCASSVRLGAGELFFGEGSRLTVL.

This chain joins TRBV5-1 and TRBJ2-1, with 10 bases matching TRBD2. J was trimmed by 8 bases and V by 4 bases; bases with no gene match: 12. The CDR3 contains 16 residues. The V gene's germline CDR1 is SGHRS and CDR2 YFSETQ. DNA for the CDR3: TGCGCCAGCAGCCCCGGACTAGCGGACCCCTCGTATGAGCAGTTCTTC. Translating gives CASSPGLADPSYEQFF.

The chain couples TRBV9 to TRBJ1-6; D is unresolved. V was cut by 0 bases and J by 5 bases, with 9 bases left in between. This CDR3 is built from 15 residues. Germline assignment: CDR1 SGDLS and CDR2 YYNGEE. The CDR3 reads CASSVAQTNNSPLHF. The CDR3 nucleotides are TGTGCCAGCAGCGTAGCACAGACCAATAATTCACCCCTCCACTTT.

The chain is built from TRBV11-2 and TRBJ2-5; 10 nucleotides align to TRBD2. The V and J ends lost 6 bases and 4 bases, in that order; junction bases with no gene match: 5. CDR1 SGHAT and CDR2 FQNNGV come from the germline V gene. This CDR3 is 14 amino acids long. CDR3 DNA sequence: TGTGCCAGCAGAGCGGGAGGGGTTAGAGAGACCCAGTACTTC. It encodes CASRAGGVRETQYF. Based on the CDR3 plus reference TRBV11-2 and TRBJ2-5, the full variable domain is EAGVAQSPRYKIIEKRQSVAFWCNPISGHATLYWYQQILGQGPKLLIQFQNNGVVDDSQLPKDRFSAERLKGVDSTLKIQPAKLEDSAVYLCASRAGGVRETQYFGPGTRLLVL.

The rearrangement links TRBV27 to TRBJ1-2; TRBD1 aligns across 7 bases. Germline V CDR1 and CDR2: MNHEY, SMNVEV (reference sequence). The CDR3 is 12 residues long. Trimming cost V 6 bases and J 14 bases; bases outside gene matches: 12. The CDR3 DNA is TGTGCCAGCAGACGGCGGACAGGCCCTGTAACCTTC. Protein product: CASRRRTGPVTF.

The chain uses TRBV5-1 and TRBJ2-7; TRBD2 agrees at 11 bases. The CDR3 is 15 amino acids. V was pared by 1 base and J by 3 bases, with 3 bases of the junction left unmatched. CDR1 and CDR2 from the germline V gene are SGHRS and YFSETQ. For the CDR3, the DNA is TGCGCCAGCAGCTTGCTTACTAGCGGGAGCTACGAGCAGTACTTC. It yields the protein CASSLLTSGSYEQYF.

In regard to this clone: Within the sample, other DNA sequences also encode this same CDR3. CDR3: CASSLADYEQYF. The CDR3 DNA reads as TGTGCCAGCAGCTTAGCAGACTACGAGCAGTACTTC. The J gene is TRBJ2-7, the V gene TRBV7-9; no clear D gene. Germline CDR1 reads SEHNR; CDR2 reads FQNEAQ (reference sequence). V was shortened by 0 bases and J by 3 bases, with 3 bases between the two germline ends. This CDR3 spans 12 amino acids.